The following is a T cell receptor beta chain sequence with its context. These data are taken from a study of blood T cell repertoires in COVID-19. Study as a whole: There were acute and convalescent COVID-19 samples, and they came from the United States, Italy and Spain. From T cells, B-cell-depleted T cells, or PBMCs came the material, which was cDNA or gDNA.

Original handling: Amplifying reference gene primers gave estimates of nucleated cell counts. This table comes from immunoSEQ multiplex PCR, and its TCRdb copy is limited to in-frame clones, with some not included. That table supplies the V and J calls and clone size; D and trimming were determined from the DNA. The profile shows some 240,000 clones, 92% of them singletons. Germline V gene sequence: CDR1 MDHEN, CDR2 SYDVKM. The CDR3 length is 15 residues. After removal of 7 bases from V and 4 bases from J, the junction contained 12 bases not matched to a gene. V and J are TRBV28 and TRBJ2-7; 8 bases align to TRBD1. Sequenced material: peripheral blood. The origin of this receptor is a man in his 60s with COVID-19, enrolled during active disease. Here the CDR3 DNA reads TGTGCCAGCAAACCCCGGGGGACAGGACATTACGAGCAGTACTTC. Its protein is CASKPRGTGHYEQYF.